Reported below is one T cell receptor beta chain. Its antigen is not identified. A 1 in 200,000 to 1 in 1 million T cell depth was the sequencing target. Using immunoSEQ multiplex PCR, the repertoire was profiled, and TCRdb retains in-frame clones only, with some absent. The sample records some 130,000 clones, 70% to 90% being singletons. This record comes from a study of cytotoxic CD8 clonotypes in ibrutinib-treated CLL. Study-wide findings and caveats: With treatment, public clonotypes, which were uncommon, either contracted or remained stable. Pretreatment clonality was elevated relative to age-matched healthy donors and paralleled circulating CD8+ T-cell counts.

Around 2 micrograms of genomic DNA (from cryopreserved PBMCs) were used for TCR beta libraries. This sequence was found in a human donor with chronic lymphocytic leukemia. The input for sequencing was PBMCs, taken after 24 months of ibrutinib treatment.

CDR3 loop: CASSRDSSYEQYF. The DNA for the CDR3 is TGTGCCAGCAGCCGGGACAGCTCCTACGAGCAGTACTTC. The V and J genes are TRBV7-2 and TRBJ2-7; 7 bases are shared with TRBD1. The CDR3 runs 13 residues. Germline lookup yields CDR1 SGHTA and CDR2 FQGNSA. The V segment lost 5 bases and the J segment 0 bases; nucleotides outside the gene matches: 1.